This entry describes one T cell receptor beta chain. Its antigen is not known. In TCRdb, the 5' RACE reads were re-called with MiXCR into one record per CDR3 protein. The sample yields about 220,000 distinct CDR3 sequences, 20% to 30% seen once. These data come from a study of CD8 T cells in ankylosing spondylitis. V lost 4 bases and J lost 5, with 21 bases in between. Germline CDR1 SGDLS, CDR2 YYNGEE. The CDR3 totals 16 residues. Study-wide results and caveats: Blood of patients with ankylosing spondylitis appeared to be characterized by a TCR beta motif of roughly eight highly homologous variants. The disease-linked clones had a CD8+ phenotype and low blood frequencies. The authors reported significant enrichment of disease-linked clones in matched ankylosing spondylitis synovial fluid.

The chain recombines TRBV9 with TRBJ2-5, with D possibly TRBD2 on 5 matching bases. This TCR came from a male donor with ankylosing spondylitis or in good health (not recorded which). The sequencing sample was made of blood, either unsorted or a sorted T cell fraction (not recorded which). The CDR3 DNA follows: TGTGCCAGCAGCACCGGGATTTTAAGGGCGCAGGAGACCCAGTACTTC. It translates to CASSTGILRAQETQYF.